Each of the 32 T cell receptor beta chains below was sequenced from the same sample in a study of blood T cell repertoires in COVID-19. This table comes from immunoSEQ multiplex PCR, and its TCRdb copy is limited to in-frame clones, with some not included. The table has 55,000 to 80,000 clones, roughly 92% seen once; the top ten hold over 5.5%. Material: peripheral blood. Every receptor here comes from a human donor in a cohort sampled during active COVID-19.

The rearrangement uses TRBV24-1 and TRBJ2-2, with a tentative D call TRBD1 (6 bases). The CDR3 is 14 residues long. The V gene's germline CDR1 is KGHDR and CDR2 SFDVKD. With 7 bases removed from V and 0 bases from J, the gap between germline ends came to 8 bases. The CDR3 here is CATRDRSNTGELFF. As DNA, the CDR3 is TGTGCCACCAGGGACAGATCGAACACCGGGGAGCTGTTTTTT.

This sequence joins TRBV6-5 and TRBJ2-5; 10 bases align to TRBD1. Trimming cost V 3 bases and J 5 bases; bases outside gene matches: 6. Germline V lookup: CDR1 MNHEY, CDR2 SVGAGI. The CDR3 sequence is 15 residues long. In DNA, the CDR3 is TGTGCCAGCAGTTATCGACAGGGGGCGAGGGAGACCCAGTACTTC. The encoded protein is CASSYRQGARETQYF.

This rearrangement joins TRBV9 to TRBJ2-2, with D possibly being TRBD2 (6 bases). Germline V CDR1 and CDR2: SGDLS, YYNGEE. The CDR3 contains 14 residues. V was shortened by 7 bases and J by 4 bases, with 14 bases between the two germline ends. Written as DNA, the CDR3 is TGTGCCAGCCGCCCGAGGGACTTCACCGGGGAGCTGTTTTTT. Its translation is CASRPRDFTGELFF.

The DNA for the CDR3 is TGTGCCAGCAGCCAAGAGGGGACTAGCCCCAATGAGCAGTTCTTC. Amino acids: CASSQEGTSPNEQFF. This chain links TRBV4-2 with TRBJ2-1; 9 bases are shared with TRBD2. CDR1 and CDR2 (germline): LGHNA, YNFKEQ. V shed 0 bases, J shed 6 bases, and the junction held 3 bases outside the gene matches. The CDR3 is 15 residues long.

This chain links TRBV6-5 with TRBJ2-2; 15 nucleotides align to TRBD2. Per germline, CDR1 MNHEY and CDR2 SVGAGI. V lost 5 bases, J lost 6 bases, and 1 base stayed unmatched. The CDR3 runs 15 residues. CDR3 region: CASSRTSGGAGELFF. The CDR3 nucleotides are TGTGCCAGCAGTCGGACTAGCGGGGGGGCCGGGGAGCTGTTTTTT.

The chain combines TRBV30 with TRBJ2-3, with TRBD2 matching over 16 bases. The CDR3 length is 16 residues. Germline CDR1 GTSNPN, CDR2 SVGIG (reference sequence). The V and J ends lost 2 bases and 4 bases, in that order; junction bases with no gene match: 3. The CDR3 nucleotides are TGTGCCTGGAGTAGGGGACTAGCGGGGGGGCCAGATACGCAGTATTTT. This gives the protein CAWSRGLAGGPDTQYF.

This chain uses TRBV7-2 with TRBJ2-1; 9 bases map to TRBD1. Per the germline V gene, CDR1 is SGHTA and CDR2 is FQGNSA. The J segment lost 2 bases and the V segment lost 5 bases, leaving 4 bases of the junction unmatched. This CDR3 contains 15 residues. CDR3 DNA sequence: TGTGCCAGCAGCGAGGGACAGGGACCCTACAATGAGCAGTTCTTC. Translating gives CASSEGQGPYNEQFF.

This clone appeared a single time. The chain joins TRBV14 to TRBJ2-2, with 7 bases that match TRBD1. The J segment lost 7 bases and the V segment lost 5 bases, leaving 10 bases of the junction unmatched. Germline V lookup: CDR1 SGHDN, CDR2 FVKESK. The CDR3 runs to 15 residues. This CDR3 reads CASSRIRGLGGELFF. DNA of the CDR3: TGTGCCAGCAGCAGGATAAGGGGGCTCGGCGGGGAGCTGTTTTTT.

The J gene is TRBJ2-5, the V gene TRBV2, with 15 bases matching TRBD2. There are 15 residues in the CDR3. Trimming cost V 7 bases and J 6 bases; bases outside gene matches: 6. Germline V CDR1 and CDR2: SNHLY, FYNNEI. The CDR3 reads CASTGLAGGAKTQYF. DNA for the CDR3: TGTGCCAGCACCGGACTAGCGGGAGGGGCCAAGACCCAGTACTTC. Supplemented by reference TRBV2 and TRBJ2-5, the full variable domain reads EPEVTQTPSHQVTQMGQEVILRCVPISNHLYFYWYRQILGQKVEFLVSFYNNEISEKSEIFDDQFSVERPDGSNFTLKIRSTKLEDSAMYFCASTGLAGGAKTQYFGPGTRLLVL.

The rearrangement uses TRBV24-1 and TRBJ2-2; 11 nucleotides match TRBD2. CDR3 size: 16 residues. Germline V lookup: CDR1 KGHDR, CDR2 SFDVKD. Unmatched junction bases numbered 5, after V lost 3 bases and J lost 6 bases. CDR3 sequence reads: CATSDPKLAGAGELFF. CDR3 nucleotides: TGTGCCACCAGTGATCCCAAACTAGCGGGAGCCGGGGAGCTGTTTTTT.

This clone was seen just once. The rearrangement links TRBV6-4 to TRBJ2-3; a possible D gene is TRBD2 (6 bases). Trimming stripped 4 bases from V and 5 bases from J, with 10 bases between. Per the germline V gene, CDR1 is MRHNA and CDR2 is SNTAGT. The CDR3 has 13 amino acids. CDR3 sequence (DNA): TGTGCCAGCAGTGGGGAGGTCGGAGATACGCAGTATTTT. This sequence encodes CASSGEVGDTQYF.

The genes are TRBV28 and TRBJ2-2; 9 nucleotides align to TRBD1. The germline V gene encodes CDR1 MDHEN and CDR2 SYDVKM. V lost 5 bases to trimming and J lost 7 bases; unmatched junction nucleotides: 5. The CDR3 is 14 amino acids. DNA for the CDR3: TGTGCCAGCAGTACCACAGGGGGCGGCGGGGAGCTGTTTTTT. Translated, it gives CASSTTGGGGELFF.

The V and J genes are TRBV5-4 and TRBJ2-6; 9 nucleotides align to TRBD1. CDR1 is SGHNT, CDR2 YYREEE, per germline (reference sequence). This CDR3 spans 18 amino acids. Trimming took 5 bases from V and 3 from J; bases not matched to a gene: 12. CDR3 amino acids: CASSRPGTGSNGANVLTF. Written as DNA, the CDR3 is TGTGCCAGCAGTCGGCCCGGGACAGGGTCAAATGGGGCCAACGTCCTGACTTTC.

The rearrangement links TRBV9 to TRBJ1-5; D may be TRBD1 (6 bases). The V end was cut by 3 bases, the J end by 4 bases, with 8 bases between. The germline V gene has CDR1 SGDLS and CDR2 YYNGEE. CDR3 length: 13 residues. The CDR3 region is CASSGTENQPQHF. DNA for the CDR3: TGTGCCAGCAGCGGGACAGAGAATCAGCCCCAGCATTTT.

CDR3 DNA: TGTGCCAGCAGTCTAAAGCGGTCGGGCGGGACTGGGGCCAAAAACATTCAGTACTTC. As protein: CASSLKRSGGTGAKNIQYF. The chain carries TRBV28 and TRBJ2-4; perhaps TRBD2 as D (6 bases). The CDR3 spans 19 residues. With 5 bases removed from V and 1 base from J, the gap between germline ends came to 24 bases. The V gene's germline CDR1 is MDHEN and CDR2 SYDVKM.

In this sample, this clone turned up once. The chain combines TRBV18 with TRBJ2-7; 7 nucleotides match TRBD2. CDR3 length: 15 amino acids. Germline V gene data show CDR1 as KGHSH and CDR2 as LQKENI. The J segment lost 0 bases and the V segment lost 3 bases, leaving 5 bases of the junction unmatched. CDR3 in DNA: TGTGCCAGCTCACCGCCTTTAGCGGGCTCCTACGAGCAGTACTTC. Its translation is CASSPPLAGSYEQYF.

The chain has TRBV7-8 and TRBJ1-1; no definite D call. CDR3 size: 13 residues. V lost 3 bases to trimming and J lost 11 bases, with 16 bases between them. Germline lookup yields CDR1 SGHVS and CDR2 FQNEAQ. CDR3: CASSFSPTGVAFF. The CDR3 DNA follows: TGTGCCAGCAGCTTTTCCCCCACTGGAGTGGCTTTCTTT.

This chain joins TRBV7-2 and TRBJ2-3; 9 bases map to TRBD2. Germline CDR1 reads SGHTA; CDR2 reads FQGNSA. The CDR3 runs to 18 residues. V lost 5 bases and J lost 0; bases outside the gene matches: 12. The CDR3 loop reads CASSQAPGTSSSTDTQYF. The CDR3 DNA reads TGTGCCAGCAGCCAAGCGCCCGGGACTAGCAGCAGCACAGATACGCAGTATTTT.

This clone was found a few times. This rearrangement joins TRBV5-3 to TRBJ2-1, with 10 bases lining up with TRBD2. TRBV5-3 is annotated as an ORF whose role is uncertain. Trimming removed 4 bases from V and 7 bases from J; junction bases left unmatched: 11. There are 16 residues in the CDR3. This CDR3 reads CARSRALAGDCNEQFF. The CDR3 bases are TGTGCCAGAAGCCGGGCCCTAGCGGGAGATTGTAATGAGCAGTTCTTC.

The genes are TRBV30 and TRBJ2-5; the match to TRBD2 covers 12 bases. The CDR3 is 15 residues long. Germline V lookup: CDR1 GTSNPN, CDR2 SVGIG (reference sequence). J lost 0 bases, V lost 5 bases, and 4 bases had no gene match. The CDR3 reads CAWLTSGGHQETQYF. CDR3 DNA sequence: TGTGCCTGGCTTACTAGCGGGGGGCACCAAGAGACCCAGTACTTC.

The CDR3 DNA reads TGTGCCAGCAGCTCTCAAATGACAGGGGAGGGTTCACCCCTCCACTTT. This codes for CASSSQMTGEGSPLHF. The rearrangement links TRBV7-9 to TRBJ1-6; 8 nucleotides match TRBD1. Per germline, CDR1 SEHNR and CDR2 FQNEAQ (reference sequence). Trimming at V came to 4 bases and at J to 9 bases, leaving 11 bases not matched to a gene. The CDR3 contains 16 residues.

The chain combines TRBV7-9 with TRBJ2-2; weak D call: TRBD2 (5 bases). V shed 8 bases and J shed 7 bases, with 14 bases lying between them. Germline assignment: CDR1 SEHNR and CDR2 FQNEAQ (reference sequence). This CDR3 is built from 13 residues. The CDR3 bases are TGTGCCAGCGGCCGGGGTATCGGCGGGGAGCTGTTTTTT. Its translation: CASGRGIGGELFF.

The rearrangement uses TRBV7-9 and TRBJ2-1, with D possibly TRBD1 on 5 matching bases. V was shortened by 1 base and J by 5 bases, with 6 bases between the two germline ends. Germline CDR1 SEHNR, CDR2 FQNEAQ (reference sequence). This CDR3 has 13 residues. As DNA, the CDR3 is TGTGCCAGCAGCTTAGGACAGAACAATGAGCAGTTCTTC. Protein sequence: CASSLGQNNEQFF.

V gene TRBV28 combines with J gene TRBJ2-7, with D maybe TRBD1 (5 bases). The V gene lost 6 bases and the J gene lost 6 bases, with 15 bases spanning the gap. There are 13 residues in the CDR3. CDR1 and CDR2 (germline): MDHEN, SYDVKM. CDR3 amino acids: CASSRAPLAEQYF. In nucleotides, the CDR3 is TGTGCCAGCAGCAGGGCCCCGCTGGCCGAGCAGTACTTC.

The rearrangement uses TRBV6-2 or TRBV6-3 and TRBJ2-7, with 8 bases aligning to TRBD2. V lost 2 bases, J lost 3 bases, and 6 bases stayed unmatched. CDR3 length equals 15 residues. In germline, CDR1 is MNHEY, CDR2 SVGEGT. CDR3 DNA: TGTGCCAGCAGTTACGGCACTAGCGGAGTCTACGAGCAGTACTTC. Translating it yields CASSYGTSGVYEQYF.

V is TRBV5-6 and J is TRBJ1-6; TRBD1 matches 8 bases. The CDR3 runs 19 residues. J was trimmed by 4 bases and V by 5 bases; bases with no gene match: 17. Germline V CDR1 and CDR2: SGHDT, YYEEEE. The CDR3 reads CASSSRDVRTGPYNSPLHF. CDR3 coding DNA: TGTGCCAGCAGTTCAAGGGACGTCCGGACAGGGCCTTATAATTCACCCCTCCACTTT.

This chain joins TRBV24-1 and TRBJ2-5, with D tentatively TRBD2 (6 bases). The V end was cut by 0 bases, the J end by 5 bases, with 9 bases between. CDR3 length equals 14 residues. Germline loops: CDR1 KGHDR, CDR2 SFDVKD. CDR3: CATSDLGGAETQYF. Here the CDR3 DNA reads TGTGCCACCAGTGATTTGGGAGGGGCCGAGACCCAGTACTTC.

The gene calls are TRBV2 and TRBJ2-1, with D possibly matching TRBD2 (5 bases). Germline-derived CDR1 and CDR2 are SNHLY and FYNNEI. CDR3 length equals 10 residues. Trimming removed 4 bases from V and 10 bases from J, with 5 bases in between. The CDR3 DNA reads TGTGCCAGCAGTGGCGGGGAGCAGTTCTTC. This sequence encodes CASSGGEQFF.

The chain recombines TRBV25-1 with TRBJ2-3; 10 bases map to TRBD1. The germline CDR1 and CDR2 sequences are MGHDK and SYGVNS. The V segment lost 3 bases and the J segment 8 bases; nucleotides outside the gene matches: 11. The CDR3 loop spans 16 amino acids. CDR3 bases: TGTGCCAGCAGTGATGTGTTGGGACAGGGGCCAGGTACGCAGTATTTT. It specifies CASSDVLGQGPGTQYF.

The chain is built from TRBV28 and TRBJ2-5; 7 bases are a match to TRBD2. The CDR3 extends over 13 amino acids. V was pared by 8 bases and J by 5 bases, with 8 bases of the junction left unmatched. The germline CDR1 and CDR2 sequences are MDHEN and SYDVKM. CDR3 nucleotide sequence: TGTGCCAGCCGGGGGGTCGGGTTGGAGACCCAGTACTTC. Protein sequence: CASRGVGLETQYF.

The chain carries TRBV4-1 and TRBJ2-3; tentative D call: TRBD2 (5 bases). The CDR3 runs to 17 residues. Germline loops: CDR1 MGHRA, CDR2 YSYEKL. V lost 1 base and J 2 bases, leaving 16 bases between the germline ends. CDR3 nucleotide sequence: TGCGCCAGCAGCCAAGGGTCTTCCAGCGGACCCACAGATACGCAGTATTTT. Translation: CASSQGSSSGPTDTQYF.

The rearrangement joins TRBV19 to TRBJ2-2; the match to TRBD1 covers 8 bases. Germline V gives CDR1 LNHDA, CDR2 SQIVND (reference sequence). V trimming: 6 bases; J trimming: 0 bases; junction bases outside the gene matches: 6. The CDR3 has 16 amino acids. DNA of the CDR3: TGTGCCAGTAGACGAGGGACAGGATCGAACACCGGGGAGCTGTTTTTT. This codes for CASRRGTGSNTGELFF.